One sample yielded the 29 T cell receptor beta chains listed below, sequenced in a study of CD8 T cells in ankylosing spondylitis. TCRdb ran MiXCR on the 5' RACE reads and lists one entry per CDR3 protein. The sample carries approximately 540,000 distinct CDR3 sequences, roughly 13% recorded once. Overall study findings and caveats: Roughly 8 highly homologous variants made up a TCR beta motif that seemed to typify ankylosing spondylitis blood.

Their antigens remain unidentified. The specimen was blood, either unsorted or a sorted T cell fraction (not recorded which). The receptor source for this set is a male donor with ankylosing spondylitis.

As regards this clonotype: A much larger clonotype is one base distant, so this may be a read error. The CDR3 region has the DNA TGCTGTGCTAGTCTCATGGGTAGGAGTGGCAATCAGCCCCAGCATTTT. Translated, it gives CCASLMGRSGNQPQHF. This chain joins TRBV20-1 and TRBJ1-5; D uncertain. Looked up from germline, CDR1 is DFQATT and CDR2 is SNEGSKA (reference sequence). There are 16 residues in the CDR3.

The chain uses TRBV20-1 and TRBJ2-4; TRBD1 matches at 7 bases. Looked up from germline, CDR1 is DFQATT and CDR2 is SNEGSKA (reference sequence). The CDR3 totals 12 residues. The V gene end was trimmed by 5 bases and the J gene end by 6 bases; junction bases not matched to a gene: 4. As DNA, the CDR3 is TGCAGTGCTCGGACAGGACCAAACATTCAGTACTTC. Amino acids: CSARTGPNIQYF.

CDR3 amino acids: CASSDPRQRNTANTGELFF. CDR3 bases: TGTGCCAGCAGTGACCCTCGACAGCGAAATACAGCGAACACCGGGGAGCTGTTTTTT. V and J are TRBV2 and TRBJ2-2, with a weak D call TRBD1 (5 bases). Trimming left V 3 bases short and J 0 bases short, with 20 bases between. CDR1 and CDR2 from the germline V gene are SNHLY and FYNNEI. The CDR3 loop spans 19 amino acids.

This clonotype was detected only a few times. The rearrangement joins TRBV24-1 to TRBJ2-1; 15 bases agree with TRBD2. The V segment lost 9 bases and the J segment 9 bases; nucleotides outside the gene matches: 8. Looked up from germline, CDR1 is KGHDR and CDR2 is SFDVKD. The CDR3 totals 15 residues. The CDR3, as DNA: TGTGCCACCTCTCGGACTAGCGGGAGGGAGGGTGAGCAGTTCTTC. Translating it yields CATSRTSGREGEQFF.

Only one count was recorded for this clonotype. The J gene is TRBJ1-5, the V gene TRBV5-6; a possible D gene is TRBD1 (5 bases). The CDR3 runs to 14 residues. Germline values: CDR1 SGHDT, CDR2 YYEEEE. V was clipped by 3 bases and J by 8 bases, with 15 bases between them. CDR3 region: CASSSRTMSEPQHF. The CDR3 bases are TGTGCCAGCAGCTCCAGGACAATGAGCGAGCCCCAGCATTTT.

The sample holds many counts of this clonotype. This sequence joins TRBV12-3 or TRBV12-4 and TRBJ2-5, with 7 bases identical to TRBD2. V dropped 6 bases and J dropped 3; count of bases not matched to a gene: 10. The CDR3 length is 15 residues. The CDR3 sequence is CASSPHSGGKETQYF. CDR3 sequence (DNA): TGTGCCAGCAGCCCCCACTCGGGAGGTAAAGAGACCCAGTACTTC.

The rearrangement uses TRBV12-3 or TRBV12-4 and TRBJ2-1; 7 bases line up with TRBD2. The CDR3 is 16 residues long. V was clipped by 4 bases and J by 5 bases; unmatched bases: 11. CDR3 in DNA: TGTGCCAGCAGTTACCTCTTAGCGGGTGCCGACAATGAGCAGTTCTTC. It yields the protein CASSYLLAGADNEQFF.

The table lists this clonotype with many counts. CDR3 loop: CASSIDRSYEQYV. In DNA form, the CDR3 reads TGTGCCAGCAGCATCGACAGGAGTTACGAGCAGTACGTC. The rearrangement uses TRBV7-2 and TRBJ2-7; D is perhaps TRBD1 (6 bases). V was pared by 5 bases and J by 4 bases, with 12 bases between. This CDR3 has 13 amino acids. From germline, CDR1 is SGHTA and CDR2 FQGNSA.

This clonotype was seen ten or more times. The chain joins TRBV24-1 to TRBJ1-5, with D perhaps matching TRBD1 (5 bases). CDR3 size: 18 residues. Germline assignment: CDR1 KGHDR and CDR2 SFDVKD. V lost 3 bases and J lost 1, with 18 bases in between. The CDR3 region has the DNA TGTGCCACCAGTGATAGCCGGGACGGAAAGGGCAGCAATCAGCCCCAGCATTTT. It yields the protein CATSDSRDGKGSNQPQHF.

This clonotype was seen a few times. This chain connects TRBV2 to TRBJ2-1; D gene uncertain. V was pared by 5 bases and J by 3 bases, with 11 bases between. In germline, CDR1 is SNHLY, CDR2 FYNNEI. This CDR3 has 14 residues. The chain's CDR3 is CASSYTYDYNEQFF. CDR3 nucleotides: TGTGCCAGCAGTTACACTTACGACTACAATGAGCAGTTCTTC.

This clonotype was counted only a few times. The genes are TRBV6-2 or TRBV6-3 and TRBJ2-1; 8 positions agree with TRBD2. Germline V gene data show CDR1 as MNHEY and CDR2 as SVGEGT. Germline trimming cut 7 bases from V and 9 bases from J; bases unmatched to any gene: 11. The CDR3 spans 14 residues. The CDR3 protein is CASTRTGGPFEQFF. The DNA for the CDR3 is TGTGCCAGCACTCGTACGGGAGGGCCTTTTGAGCAGTTCTTC.

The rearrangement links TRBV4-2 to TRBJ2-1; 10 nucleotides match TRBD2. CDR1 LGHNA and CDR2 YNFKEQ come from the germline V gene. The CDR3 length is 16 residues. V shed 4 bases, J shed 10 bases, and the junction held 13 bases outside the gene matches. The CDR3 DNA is TGTGCCAGCAGCCGGGGGGGGGTAGCGGGAGGACGGGAGCAGTTCTTC. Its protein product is CASSRGGVAGGREQFF.

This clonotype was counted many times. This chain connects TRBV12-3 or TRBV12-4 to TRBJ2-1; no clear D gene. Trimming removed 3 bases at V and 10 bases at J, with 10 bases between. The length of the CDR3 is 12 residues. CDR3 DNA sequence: TGTGCCAGCAGTTTTGGCCCCTCCGAGCAGTTCTTC. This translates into CASSFGPSEQFF.

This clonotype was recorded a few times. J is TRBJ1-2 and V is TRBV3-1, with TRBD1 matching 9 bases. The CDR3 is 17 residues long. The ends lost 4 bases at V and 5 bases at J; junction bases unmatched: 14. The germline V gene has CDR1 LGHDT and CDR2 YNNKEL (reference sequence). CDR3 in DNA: TGTGCCAGCAGCCTCCTAGCTCCGGGACAGGGACAATATGGCTACACCTTC. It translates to CASSLLAPGQGQYGYTF. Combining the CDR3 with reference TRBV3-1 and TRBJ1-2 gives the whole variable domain DTAVSQTPKYLVTQMGNDKSIKCEQNLGHDTMYWYKQDSKKFLKIMFSYNNKELIINETVPNRFSPKSPDKAHLNLHINSLELGDSAVYFCASSLLAPGQGQYGYTFGSGTRLTVV.

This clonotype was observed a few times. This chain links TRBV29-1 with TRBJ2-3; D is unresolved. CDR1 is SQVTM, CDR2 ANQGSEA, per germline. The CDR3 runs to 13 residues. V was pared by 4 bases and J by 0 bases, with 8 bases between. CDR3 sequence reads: CSVGVTSTDTQYF. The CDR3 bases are TGCAGCGTTGGAGTCACTAGCACAGATACGCAGTATTTT.

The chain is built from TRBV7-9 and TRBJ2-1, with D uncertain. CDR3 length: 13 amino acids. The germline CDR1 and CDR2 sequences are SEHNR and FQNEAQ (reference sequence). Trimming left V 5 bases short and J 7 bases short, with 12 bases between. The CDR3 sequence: CASSHWTSNEQFF. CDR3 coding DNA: TGTGCCAGCAGCCATTGGACCAGTAATGAGCAGTTCTTC.

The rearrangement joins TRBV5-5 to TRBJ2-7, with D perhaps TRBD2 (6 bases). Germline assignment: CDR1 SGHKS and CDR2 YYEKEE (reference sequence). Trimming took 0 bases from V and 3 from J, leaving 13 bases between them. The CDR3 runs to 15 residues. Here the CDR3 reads CASSLVWTTVYEQYV. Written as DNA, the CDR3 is TGTGCCAGCAGCTTGGTGTGGACTACCGTCTACGAGCAGTACGTC.

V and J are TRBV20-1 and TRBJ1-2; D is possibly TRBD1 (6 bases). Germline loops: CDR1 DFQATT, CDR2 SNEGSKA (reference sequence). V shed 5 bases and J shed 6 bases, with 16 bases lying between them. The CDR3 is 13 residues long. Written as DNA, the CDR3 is TGCAGTGCTCTTAGGCAGGGGTGGGATGGCTACACCTTC. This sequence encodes CSALRQGWDGYTF.

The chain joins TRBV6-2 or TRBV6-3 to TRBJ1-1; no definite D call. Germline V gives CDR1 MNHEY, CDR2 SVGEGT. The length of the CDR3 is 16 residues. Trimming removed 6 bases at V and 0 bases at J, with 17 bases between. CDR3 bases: TGTGCCAGCAGCCAATACACCGCGGGAGTGAACACTGAAGCTTTCTTT. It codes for CASSQYTAGVNTEAFF.

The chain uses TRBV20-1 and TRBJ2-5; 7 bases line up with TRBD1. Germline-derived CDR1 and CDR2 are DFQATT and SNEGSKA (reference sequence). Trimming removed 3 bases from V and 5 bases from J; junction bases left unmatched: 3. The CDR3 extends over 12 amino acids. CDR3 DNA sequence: TGCAGTGCTAGGACAGGGTCGGAGACCCAGTACTTC. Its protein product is CSARTGSETQYF.

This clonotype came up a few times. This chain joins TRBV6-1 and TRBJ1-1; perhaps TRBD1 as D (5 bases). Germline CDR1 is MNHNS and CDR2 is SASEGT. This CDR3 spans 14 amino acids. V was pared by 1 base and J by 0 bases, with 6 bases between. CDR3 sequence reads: CASSEGQLNTEAFF. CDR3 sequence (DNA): TGTGCCAGCAGTGAAGGACAGTTGAACACTGAAGCTTTCTTT.

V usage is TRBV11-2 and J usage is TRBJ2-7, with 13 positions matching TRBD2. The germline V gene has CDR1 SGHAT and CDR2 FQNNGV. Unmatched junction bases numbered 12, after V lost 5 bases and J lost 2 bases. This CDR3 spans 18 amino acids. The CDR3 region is CASSDPGLAGSITYEQYF. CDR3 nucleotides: TGTGCCAGCAGCGACCCGGGACTAGCGGGAAGTATCACCTACGAGCAGTACTTC.

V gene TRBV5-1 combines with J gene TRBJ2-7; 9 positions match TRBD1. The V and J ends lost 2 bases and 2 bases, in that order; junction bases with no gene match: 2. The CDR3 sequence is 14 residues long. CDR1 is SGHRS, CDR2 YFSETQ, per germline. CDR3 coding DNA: TGCGCCAGCAGCTTCGGACAGGGGACCTACGAGCAGTACGTC. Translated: CASSFGQGTYEQYV.

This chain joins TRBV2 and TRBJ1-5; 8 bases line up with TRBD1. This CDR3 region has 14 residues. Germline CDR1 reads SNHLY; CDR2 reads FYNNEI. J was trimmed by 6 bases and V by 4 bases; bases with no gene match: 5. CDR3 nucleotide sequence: TGTGCCAGCAGTGCGACAGGGGACAGTCAGCCCCAGCATTTT. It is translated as CASSATGDSQPQHF. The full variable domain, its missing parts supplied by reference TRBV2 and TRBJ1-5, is EPEVTQTPSHQVTQMGQEVILRCVPISNHLYFYWYRQILGQKVEFLVSFYNNEISEKSEIFDDQFSVERPDGSNFTLKIRSTKLEDSAMYFCASSATGDSQPQHFGDGTRLSIL.

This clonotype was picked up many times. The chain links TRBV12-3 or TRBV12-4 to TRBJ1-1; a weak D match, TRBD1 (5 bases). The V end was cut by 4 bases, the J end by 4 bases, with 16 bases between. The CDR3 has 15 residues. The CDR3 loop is CASSSPTGGITEAFF. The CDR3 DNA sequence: TGTGCCAGCAGTTCCCCGACCGGGGGTATCACTGAAGCTTTCTTT.

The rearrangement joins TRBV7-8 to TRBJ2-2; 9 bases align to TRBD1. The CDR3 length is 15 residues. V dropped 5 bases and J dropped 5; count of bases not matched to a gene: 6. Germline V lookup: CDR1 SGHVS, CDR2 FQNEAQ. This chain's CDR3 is CASSPGTGHTGELFF. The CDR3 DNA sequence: TGTGCCAGCAGCCCCGGGACAGGGCATACCGGGGAGCTGTTTTTT.

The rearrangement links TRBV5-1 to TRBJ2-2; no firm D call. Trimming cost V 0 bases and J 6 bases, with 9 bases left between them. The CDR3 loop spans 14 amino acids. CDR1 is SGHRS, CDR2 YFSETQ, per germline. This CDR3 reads CASSLVRTPGELFF. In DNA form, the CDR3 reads TGCGCCAGCAGCTTGGTCCGAACCCCCGGGGAGCTGTTTTTT.

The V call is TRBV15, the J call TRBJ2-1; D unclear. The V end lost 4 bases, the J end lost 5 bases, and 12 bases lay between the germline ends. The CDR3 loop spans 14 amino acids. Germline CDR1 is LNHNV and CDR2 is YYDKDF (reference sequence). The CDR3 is CATSKENGNNEQFF. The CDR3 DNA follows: TGTGCCACCAGCAAGGAGAATGGGAACAATGAGCAGTTCTTC.

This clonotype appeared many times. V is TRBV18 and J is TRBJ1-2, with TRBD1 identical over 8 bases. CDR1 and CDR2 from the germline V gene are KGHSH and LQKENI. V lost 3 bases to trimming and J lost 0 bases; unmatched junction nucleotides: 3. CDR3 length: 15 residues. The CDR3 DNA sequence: TGTGCCAGCTCACCGGGACAGGCTGCTAACTATGGCTACACCTTC. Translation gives CASSPGQAANYGYTF.